Given below is one T cell receptor beta chain in context. Its antigen remains unidentified. With 0 bases removed from V and 6 bases from J, the gap between germline ends came to 11 bases. Germline V gene sequence: CDR1 LGHDT, CDR2 YNNKEL (reference sequence). This CDR3 has 14 residues. The record originates from a study of T cell responses to AZD1222 COVID-19 vaccine. General observations from the study: The span of vaccine-associated CD4 TCRs extended across spike, with dominance at 160-218 and 743-854.

Assay: immunoSEQ multiplex PCR; the TCRdb copy retains only in-frame clones and omits some. Among under 150,000 clones listed, 70% to 90% were seen once. The V and J genes are TRBV3-1 (or the pseudogene TRBV3-2) and TRBJ1-2, with no clear D. This sequence originates from an adult in good health. The sample was peripheral blood, taken on day 0 of MenACWY control vaccination. CDR3 sequence reads: CASSQDSQTDGYTF. The CDR3 DNA reads TGTGCCAGCAGCCAAGATAGCCAGACTGATGGCTACACCTTC.